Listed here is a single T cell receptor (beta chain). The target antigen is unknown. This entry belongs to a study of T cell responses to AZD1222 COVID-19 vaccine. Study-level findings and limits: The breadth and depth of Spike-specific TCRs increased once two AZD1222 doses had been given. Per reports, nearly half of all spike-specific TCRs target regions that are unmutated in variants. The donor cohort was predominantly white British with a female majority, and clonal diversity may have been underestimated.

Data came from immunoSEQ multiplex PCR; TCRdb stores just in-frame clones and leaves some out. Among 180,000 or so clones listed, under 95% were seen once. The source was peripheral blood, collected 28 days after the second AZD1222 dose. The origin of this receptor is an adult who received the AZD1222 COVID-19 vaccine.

CDR3 bases: TGTGCCAGCAGTTACGGCGGGGGGAGCTCCTACAATGAGCAGTTCTTC. Translating it yields CASSYGGGSSYNEQFF. This rearrangement joins TRBV6-2 or TRBV6-3 to TRBJ2-1, with 8 bases aligning to TRBD2. CDR1 is MNHEY, CDR2 SVGEGT, per germline. The CDR3 runs 16 residues. J gave up 0 bases and V 2 bases, and 3 bases lay outside the gene matches.